Listed below are T cell receptor beta chains from one sample, sequenced in a study of CD4 T cells in relation to SARS-CoV-2 and coronaviruses. These TCRs are of unknown antigen specificity. Sequencing was performed with immunoSEQ multiplex PCR; in TCRdb, only in-frame clones are kept and a portion is missing. This table has 38,000 or so clones, under 80% appearing once. Sequences were obtained from memory CD4+ T cells from PBMCs, cultured in vitro. Every receptor here comes from an adult with COVID-19. Both conserved end residues are part of each CDR3.

V	CDR3
TRBV18	CASLQRDQETQYF
TRBV4-1	CASSQVLGTTGETQYF
TRBV5-6	CASTFGQGLETQYF
TRBV10-2	CASSPRDNIQYF
TRBV28	CASSPRRGSESTDTQYF
TRBV5-6	CASSQGPGSGELFF
TRBV5-1	CASSLEPYNEQFF
TRBV5-6	CASGGRGETQYF
TRBV5-1	CASSYNWGSSYEQYF
TRBV28	CASRGAGEAGELFF
TRBV28	CASSETSGNTDTQYF
TRBV5-1	CASSLAGGAQETQYF
TRBV10-3	CAAMPGLAGRSSYNEQFF
TRBV20-1	CSARRIYEQYF
TRBV5-1	CASSLQDNEQFF
TRBV18	CASSPTLSSGRARNSYNEQFF
TRBV24-1	CATSDLGTGGRAPDTQYF
TRBV28	CASTKVGGKVNQPQHF
TRBV19	CASRASASTDTQYF
TRBV7-3	CASSLTTEGSLHF
TRBV7-2	CASSLSGSRGNEQFF
TRBV18	CASSLGTSGTADTQYF
TRBV6-2/TRBV6-3	CASSYARTSPNREQYF
TRBV2	CASSELGQLYGYTF
TRBV24-1	CATSDPTGGGSYNEQFF
TRBV11-3	CASSLRVNTEAFF
TRBV5-1	CASSLEPGVETQYF
TRBV10-3	CAIKRDRDYSPLHF
TRBV7-3	CASSFSSADTQYF
TRBV2	CASRGLGGKLYTGELFF